These 21 T cell receptor beta chains were all obtained from the same sample, sequenced in a study of control samples from healthy donors and cancer patients. Profiled with immunoSEQ multiplex PCR; TCRdb holds only in-frame clones, not every one. The data contain 110,000 or so clones, about nine tenths of them singletons. What was sequenced was blood. The origin of the receptors is a human donor in good health. The donor label of this sample is uncertain.

The V and J genes are TRBV5-6 and TRBJ2-7, with D unresolved. The CDR3 totals 15 residues. Per germline, CDR1 SGHDT and CDR2 YYEEEE. V lost 0 bases to trimming and J lost 4 bases, with 14 bases between them. The CDR3 sequence: CASSLVTPVGYEQYF. The CDR3 bases are TGTGCCAGCAGCTTGGTTACCCCTGTGGGGTACGAGCAGTACTTC.

This clone was seen more than once but under ten times. V and J are TRBV28 and TRBJ1-2; 8 bases align to TRBD1. Germline V gene lookup returns CDR1 MDHEN and CDR2 SYDVKM. The V segment lost 6 bases and the J segment 4 bases; nucleotides outside the gene matches: 10. CDR3 size: 15 residues. Here the CDR3 DNA reads TGTGCCAGCAGCTTAAGCGCAGGGGGCAGCTATGGCTACACCTTC. Translated: CASSLSAGGSYGYTF.

The chain combines TRBV10-3 with TRBJ2-3; the D gene is possibly TRBD2 (6 bases). The CDR3 totals 16 residues. CDR1 is ENHRY, CDR2 SYGVKD, per germline. The germline V and J ends were trimmed by 4 bases and 2 bases, with 16 bases remaining between them. The CDR3 coding sequence is TGTGCCATCAGTGTGACCCGCGGGGCTAACACAGATACGCAGTATTTT. The encoded protein is CAISVTRGANTDTQYF.

The chain employs TRBV19 and TRBJ2-1, with TRBD2 matching 8 bases. V lost 3 bases, J lost 3 bases, and 4 bases stayed unmatched. The CDR3 has 15 amino acids. The germline CDR1 and CDR2 sequences are LNHDA and SQIVND (reference sequence). The CDR3 region is CASSIAAGGYNEQFF. In DNA, the CDR3 is TGTGCCAGTAGTATCGCGGCGGGGGGCTACAATGAGCAGTTCTTC.

The chain combines TRBV5-1 with TRBJ1-2; maybe TRBD1 (5 bases). Germline assignment: CDR1 SGHRS and CDR2 YFSETQ. Trimming removed 0 bases at V and 8 bases at J, with 17 bases between. The CDR3 contains 15 residues. CDR3 residues: CASSLESPGTGGYTF. CDR3 nucleotides: TGCGCCAGCAGCTTGGAGTCTCCAGGGACGGGCGGCTACACCTTC.

With respect to this clone: The germline gene is not matched at one end of the junction; a read error may be the cause. This chain uses TRBV27 with TRBJ2-2; D is ambiguous. Per germline, CDR1 MNHEY and CDR2 SMNVEV (reference sequence). The CDR3 contains 14 residues. The CDR3 region is CASSISGNTGELFF. CDR3 in DNA: TGTGCCAGCAGTATATCAGGGAACACCGGGGAGCTGTTTTTT.

The CDR3 region is CAWGLMNTEAFF. The CDR3 DNA reads TGTGCCTGGGGCCTTATGAACACTGAAGCTTTCTTT. The gene calls are TRBV30 and TRBJ1-1; D is ambiguous. The CDR3 is 12 amino acids. Deletions cut 5 bases from V and 0 bases from J, with 7 bases between. CDR1 is GTSNPN and CDR2 is SVGIG in the germline V gene (reference sequence). Filled out from reference TRBV30 and TRBJ1-1, the complete variable domain reads SQTIHQWPATLVQPVGSPLSLECTVEGTSNPNLYWYRQAAGRGLQLLFYSVGIGQISSEVPQNLSASRPQDRQFILSSKKLLLSDSGFYLCAWGLMNTEAFFGQGTRLTVV.

The V call is TRBV7-3, the J call TRBJ1-6; D call uncertain. V lost 1 base, J lost 10 bases, and 8 bases lay in between. The CDR3 is 13 amino acids. The germline V gene has CDR1 SGHTA and CDR2 FQGTGA. CDR3 sequence (DNA): TGTGCCAGCAGCTTAAATCTCGGATCACCCCTCCACTTT. Amino acid sequence: CASSLNLGSPLHF.

The rearrangement links TRBV25-1 to TRBJ2-7, with D uncertain. This CDR3 is built from 12 residues. Trimming stripped 3 bases from V and 1 base from J, with 4 bases between. Germline V lookup: CDR1 MGHDK, CDR2 SYGVNS. The CDR3 protein is CASSEESYEQYF. CDR3 DNA sequence: TGTGCCAGCAGTGAGGAGTCCTACGAGCAGTACTTC.

This chain connects TRBV24-1 to TRBJ1-5; D gene ambiguous. The CDR3 is 14 amino acids. With 5 bases removed from V and 5 bases from J, the gap between germline ends came to 12 bases. Germline assignment: CDR1 KGHDR and CDR2 SFDVKD. This CDR3 is CATSAAGSHQPQHF. DNA of the CDR3: TGTGCCACCAGTGCTGCGGGAAGCCATCAGCCCCAGCATTTT.

The chain recombines TRBV18 with TRBJ1-5; tentative D call: TRBD1 (5 bases). The CDR3 runs 15 residues. Germline V gene sequence: CDR1 KGHSH, CDR2 LQKENI. V lost 2 bases, J lost 7 bases, and 15 bases lay in between. Written as DNA, the CDR3 is TGTGCCAGCTCACCAACGGCAGGGTCCTCCCAGCCCCAGCATTTT. Amino acid sequence: CASSPTAGSSQPQHF.

Here the CDR3 DNA reads TGTGCCAGCAGCAACGCTGACGAGCAGTACTTC. Its translation: CASSNADEQYF. The rearrangement uses TRBV5-5 and TRBJ2-7, with D uncertain. V lost 4 bases, J lost 5 bases, and 7 bases lay in between. The CDR3 consists of 11 residues. Germline CDR1 SGHKS, CDR2 YYEKEE (reference sequence).

This chain connects TRBV27 to TRBJ2-1; TRBD1 is a possible D gene (6 bases). This CDR3 has 13 amino acids. Trimming cost V 6 bases and J 8 bases, with 14 bases left between them. Germline loops: CDR1 MNHEY, CDR2 SMNVEV (reference sequence). CDR3 DNA: TGTGCCAGCAGACAGGGTAACCAGGATGAGCAGTTCTTC. This codes for CASRQGNQDEQFF.

V is TRBV9 and J is TRBJ1-4; no clear D. Germline CDR1 SGDLS, CDR2 YYNGEE. The CDR3 totals 16 residues. Trimming took 0 bases from V and 11 from J, leaving 20 bases between them. The CDR3 nucleotides read TGTGCCAGCAGCGTAGCCCTGGACGGCGGAGAGGGCAAACTGTTTTTT. Amino acid sequence: CASSVALDGGEGKLFF.

The chain joins TRBV5-1 to TRBJ2-5, with 9 bases fitting TRBD2. After removal of 4 bases from V and 5 bases from J, the junction contained 12 bases not matched to a gene. The CDR3 is 16 amino acids. The germline CDR1 and CDR2 sequences are SGHRS and YFSETQ. The CDR3 is CASSTTVSGGVETQYF. CDR3 DNA sequence: TGCGCCAGCAGCACAACGGTTAGCGGGGGCGTGGAGACCCAGTACTTC. Full variable domain (rest looked up from reference TRBV5-1 and TRBJ2-5): KAGVTQTPRYLIKTRGQQVTLSCSPISGHRSVSWYQQTPGQGLQFLFEYFSETQRNKGNFPGRFSGRQFSNSRSEMNVSTLELGDSALYLCASSTTVSGGVETQYFGPGTRLLVL.

This sequence joins TRBV7-8 and TRBJ1-4; D may be TRBD1 (6 bases). This CDR3 contains 13 residues. Germline CDR1 SGHVS, CDR2 FQNEAQ. V dropped 2 bases and J dropped 8 bases, with 9 bases sitting between them. This CDR3 reads CASSLRGREKLFF. The CDR3, as DNA: TGTGCCAGCAGCTTACGGGGGCGGGAAAAACTGTTTTTT.

The chain joins TRBV5-1 to TRBJ1-4; the match to TRBD1 covers 9 bases. The CDR3 consists of 14 residues. Looked up from germline, CDR1 is SGHRS and CDR2 is YFSETQ. The ends lost 2 bases at V and 8 bases at J; junction bases unmatched: 4. CDR3 loop: CASSFRQGDEKLFF. In DNA, the CDR3 is TGCGCCAGCAGCTTTCGACAGGGGGACGAAAAACTGTTTTTT.

V gene TRBV5-1 combines with J gene TRBJ2-1; 10 nucleotides agree with TRBD1. V was pared by 4 bases and J by 8 bases, with 6 bases of the junction left unmatched. This CDR3 region has 14 residues. CDR1 and CDR2 from the germline V gene are SGHRS and YFSETQ. CDR3 in amino acids: CASSPGTGVDEQFF. CDR3 DNA sequence: TGCGCCAGCAGCCCGGGGACAGGGGTGGATGAGCAGTTCTTC.

J is TRBJ1-1 and V is TRBV14, with D possibly TRBD1 on 6 matching bases. Germline assignment: CDR1 SGHDN and CDR2 FVKESK. This CDR3 spans 13 amino acids. The V end lost 3 bases, the J end lost 4 bases, and 9 bases lay between the germline ends. The CDR3 spells CASSQSRGTEAFF. The CDR3 DNA reads TGTGCCAGCAGCCAGTCCAGGGGCACTGAAGCTTTCTTT.

The chain carries TRBV19 and TRBJ2-2; maybe TRBD1 (5 bases). The germline V gene has CDR1 LNHDA and CDR2 SQIVND (reference sequence). Between the trimmed V and J ends, which lost 6 bases and 0 bases, there was a span of 14 bases. The CDR3 has 16 amino acids. CDR3 sequence reads: CASRTDSYANTGELFF. DNA for the CDR3: TGTGCCAGTAGGACCGACAGCTATGCGAACACCGGGGAGCTGTTTTTT.

This clone has a single count. The chain couples TRBV30 to TRBJ1-6; 8 nucleotides agree with TRBD1. Germline values: CDR1 GTSNPN, CDR2 SVGIG (reference sequence). There are 13 residues in the CDR3. Losses at the gene ends were 8 bases for V and 7 bases for J; bases not matched to a gene: 7. CDR3 sequence: CATGQGVNSPLHF. The CDR3 DNA reads as TGTGCCACCGGACAGGGAGTCAATTCACCCCTCCACTTT.